A single sample gave rise to the 13 T cell receptor beta chains below, sequenced in a study of radiotherapy plus CTLA-4 blockade in lung cancer. Clones were read by immunoSEQ multiplex PCR, and TCRdb kept only the in-frame ones, dropping some. The sample includes approximately 81,000 clones, 60% to 85% of them seen just once. The specimen was peripheral blood, collected from a patient treated with radiotherapy plus ipilimumab. These receptors were obtained from a human donor with non-small cell lung cancer who had a partial response to radiotherapy plus ipilimumab. Some clones in this sample may be carry-over from other donors' samples.

V gene TRBV12-5 combines with J gene TRBJ2-7; TRBD1 is a possible D gene (6 bases). Trimming cost V 2 bases and J 0 bases, with 17 bases left between them. The CDR3 sequence is 17 residues long. Germline V gene sequence: CDR1 LGHNT, CDR2 FRNRAP. The CDR3 is CASGLSLGQISSYEQYF. DNA for the CDR3: TGTGCTAGTGGTTTGTCCCTAGGACAGATTAGCTCCTACGAGCAGTACTTC.

The CDR3 DNA is TGTGCCAGCAGTGAGATGACAGGTCCACAAGAGACCCAGTACTTC. Translating it yields CASSEMTGPQETQYF. The chain carries TRBV6-1 and TRBJ2-5, with TRBD1 as a possible D gene (6 bases). This CDR3 is 15 amino acids long. Trimming took 3 bases from V and 2 from J, leaving 13 bases between them. In germline, CDR1 is MNHNS, CDR2 SASEGT.

This rearrangement joins TRBV10-3 to TRBJ2-2; TRBD1 aligns across 7 bases. After removal of 6 bases from V and 0 bases from J, the junction contained 7 bases not matched to a gene. The CDR3 runs 16 residues. The germline V gene encodes CDR1 ENHRY and CDR2 SYGVKD. CDR3 protein: CAISGPQGPNTGELFF. Here the CDR3 DNA reads TGTGCCATCAGCGGTCCACAGGGGCCGAACACCGGGGAGCTGTTTTTT.

This clone was found once. The V and J genes are TRBV5-4 and TRBJ2-1, with D maybe TRBD2 (5 bases). The CDR3 consists of 16 residues. Looked up from germline, CDR1 is SGHNT and CDR2 is YYREEE (reference sequence). V lost 2 bases and J 2 bases, leaving 14 bases between the germline ends. The CDR3 DNA reads TGTGCCAGCAGCTTAGGTCGTCCGGGGACCTACAATGAGCAGTTCTTC. Protein sequence: CASSLGRPGTYNEQFF.

This sequence joins TRBV11-2 and TRBJ1-6; perhaps TRBD1 as D (6 bases). Germline CDR1 reads SGHAT; CDR2 reads FQNNGV. The CDR3 covers 12 residues. Trimming took off 5 bases at V and 8 bases at J, with 7 bases between the two ends. DNA of the CDR3: TGTGCCAGCAGCCCAGGGGATTCACCCCTCCACTTT. It specifies CASSPGDSPLHF.

In this sample, this clone turned up a few times. The V call is TRBV4-1, the J call TRBJ1-5; 8 nucleotides agree with TRBD1. The V segment lost 2 bases and the J segment 4 bases; nucleotides outside the gene matches: 4. Germline V gene data show CDR1 as MGHRA and CDR2 as YSYEKL. This CDR3 has 15 amino acids. Here the CDR3 reads CASSQTGGVNQPQHF. The CDR3 nucleotides are TGCGCCAGCAGCCAAACAGGGGGGGTTAATCAGCCCCAGCATTTT.

The chain has TRBV4-2 and TRBJ2-5, with a weak D call TRBD1 (5 bases). The J call is doubtful: the DNA matches TRBJ2-7 better. This CDR3 contains 13 residues. Germline V lookup: CDR1 LGHNA, CDR2 YNFKEQ. The CDR3 loop is CASSQGARAEQYF. DNA of the CDR3: TGTGCCAGCAGCCAAGGGGCCAGGGCCGAGCAGTACTTC.

V usage is TRBV2 and J usage is TRBJ2-5, with a weak D call TRBD2 (5 bases). The ends were cut back, 1 base at V and 6 bases at J, with 15 bases in the middle. Germline V gene sequence: CDR1 SNHLY, CDR2 FYNNEI. CDR3 length equals 15 residues. CDR3 amino acids: CASSEGRRVSKTQYF. CDR3 coding DNA: TGTGCCAGCAGTGAAGGGCGGCGGGTCTCTAAGACCCAGTACTTC.

This clone was recorded a few times. Other DNA sequences within the sample encode an identical CDR3. The rearrangement links TRBV12-5 to TRBJ1-2; D gene ambiguous. The CDR3 contains 12 residues. V lost 0 bases, J lost 5 bases, and 4 bases lay in between. Germline CDR1 and CDR2: LGHNT and FRNRAP. The CDR3 is CASGLVRYGYTF. In DNA, the CDR3 is TGTGCTAGTGGTTTGGTACGGTATGGCTACACCTTC.

This clone showed up just a few times. The chain couples TRBV19 to TRBJ1-2, with a possible D match to TRBD1 (5 bases). V was pared by 5 bases and J by 3 bases, with 13 bases between. The CDR3 consists of 14 residues. Per the germline V gene, CDR1 is LNHDA and CDR2 is SQIVND (reference sequence). The CDR3 DNA reads as TGTGCCAGTAGTGCAGGCCCGGGGGACTATGGCTACACCTTC. Its protein product is CASSAGPGDYGYTF.

V usage is TRBV5-5 and J usage is TRBJ2-5, with D unclear. Between the trimmed V and J ends, which lost 2 bases and 1 base, there was a span of 6 bases. The CDR3 is made up of 13 amino acids. Germline values: CDR1 SGHKS, CDR2 YYEKEE (reference sequence). This CDR3 is CASSFGSQETQYF. In DNA, the CDR3 is TGTGCCAGCAGCTTCGGGTCCCAAGAGACCCAGTACTTC.

The rearrangement uses TRBV19 and TRBJ2-2, with no clear D. The length of the CDR3 is 12 residues. Trimming removed 7 bases at V and 2 bases at J, with 5 bases between. The V gene's germline CDR1 is LNHDA and CDR2 SQIVND (reference sequence). CDR3 coding DNA: TGTGCCAGTAACTTAAACACCGGGGAGCTGTTTTTT. Protein: CASNLNTGELFF.

In DNA, the CDR3 is TGCGCCAGCAGTTTACTAGCGGGGGCGAACACCGGGGAGCTGTTTTTT. This codes for CASSLLAGANTGELFF. This sequence joins TRBV5-1 and TRBJ2-2, with 11 bases identical to TRBD2. This CDR3 has 16 amino acids. V was clipped by 5 bases and J by 0 bases; unmatched bases: 3. CDR1 is SGHRS and CDR2 is YFSETQ in the germline V gene.